The subject of this entry is one T cell receptor (gamma chain). In its sample, this clone comes out as large (0.1 to 1%). No antigen is known for it. The DNA is left out, because the CDR3 cannot be placed on it with certainty; the CDR3 is given as TCRdb lists it. Additional DNA sequences in this sample encode the identical CDR3. For TCR sequencing, genomic DNA was taken from peripheral blood mononuclear cells isolated from both patients and controls. As controls, about 23 healthy adult blood donors (median age around 63 years; around twelve males and approximately eleven females) were included and were matched to patients for age and sex. The data were taken from a study of gamma delta lymphoproliferative disorders and STAT genes (dated by TCRdb to 2016 to 2019). In terms of the full investigation: The LymphoTrack Dx TCRG Assay was used to prepare gamma-chain libraries from at least 50 ng of genomic DNA. Within a larger immunophenotypic and STAT-mutation study, TCR gamma and delta CDR3 repertoires were profiled by deep sequencing in Tgammadelta lymphoproliferative disease patients and healthy controls. To confirm results, a couple of gamma-chain samples and every delta-chain sample were sequenced twice. Because no corresponding Invivoscribe delta assay was available, delta-chain libraries were prepared according to the standard operating procedure of the EuroClonality-NGS working group.

The CDR3 has 16 amino acids, counting the end cysteine and phenylalanine. Points the paper makes about the study in general: T cells in controls likely covered a range of maturation stages, whereas leukemic cells were skewed toward terminal effectors, which could potentially limit comparisons between patients and controls. It was noted by the authors that NGS specificity may be reduced at low frequencies, so confirmation of the public or private nature of leukemic clones is needed. Almost every major gamma and delta clonotype found in patients was public, meaning shared with at least one healthy donor, with just a couple of gamma clonotypes being private to disease. When whole repertoires were clustered, gamma repertoires from patients grouped apart from those of healthy controls, but delta repertoires did not separate between the groups.

In both library preparation methods, multiplex PCR was run with primers aimed at the conserved V and J regions of the TCR genes. Purified and pooled amplicons were sequenced on an Illumina MiSeq platform. Per the original workflow: V(D)J alignment, clonotype assembly and translation were handled by MiXCR, while functionality assessment and CDR3 repertoire analyses were done with VDJtools. CDR3 was defined per IMGT, and analyses were restricted to productive sequences using functional genes, excluding ORF genes and pseudogenes. A custom Python script was used to look across all patients and controls for identical amino acid CDR3s belonging to major clonotypes, meaning those with a frequency of >=5%. To compare clonotype frequencies between patients and controls, a one-sided non-parametric Wilcoxon test was applied. For TCRdb, the public reads were processed anew by CATT, and duplicate DNA sequences were folded into one row. The V and J calls follow TCRdb's processing rather than the paper's. The sample data list fewer than 750 gamma-chain clones, and about 15% of these were observed just once. 35% to 45% of the sample is held by the ten biggest clonotypes.

The receptor was derived from a human donor in good health. The source material was blood. Called V gene: TRGV11; the J gene was not called. TRGV11 is given ORF status, its function remaining uncertain. The CDR3 amino acid sequence is: CTTVPAGLGTDYKKLF.